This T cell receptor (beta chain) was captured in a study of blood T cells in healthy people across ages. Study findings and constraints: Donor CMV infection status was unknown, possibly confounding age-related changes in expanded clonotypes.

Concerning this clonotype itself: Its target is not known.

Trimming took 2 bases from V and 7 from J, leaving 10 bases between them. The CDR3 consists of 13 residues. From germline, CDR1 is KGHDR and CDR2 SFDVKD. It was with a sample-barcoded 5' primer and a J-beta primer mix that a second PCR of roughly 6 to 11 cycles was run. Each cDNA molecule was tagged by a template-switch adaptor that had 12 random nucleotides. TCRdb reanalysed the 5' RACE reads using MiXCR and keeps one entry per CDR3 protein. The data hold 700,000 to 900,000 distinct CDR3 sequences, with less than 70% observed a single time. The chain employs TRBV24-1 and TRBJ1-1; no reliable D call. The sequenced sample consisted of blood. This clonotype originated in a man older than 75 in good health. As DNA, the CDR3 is TGTGCCACCAGTGATTCCAGACCTAATGAAGCTTTCTTT. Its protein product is CATSDSRPNEAFF.